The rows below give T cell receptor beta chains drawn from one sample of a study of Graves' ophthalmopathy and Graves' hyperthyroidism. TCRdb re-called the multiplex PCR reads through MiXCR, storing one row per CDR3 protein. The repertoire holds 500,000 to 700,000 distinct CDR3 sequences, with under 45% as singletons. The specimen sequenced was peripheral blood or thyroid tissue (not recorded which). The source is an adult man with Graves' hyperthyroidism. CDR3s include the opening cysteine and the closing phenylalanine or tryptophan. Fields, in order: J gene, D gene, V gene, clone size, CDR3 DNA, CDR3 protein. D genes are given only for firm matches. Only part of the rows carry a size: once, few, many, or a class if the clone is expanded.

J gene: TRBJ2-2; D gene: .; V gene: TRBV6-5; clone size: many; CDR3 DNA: TGTGCCAGCAGCCTGCGACAGGGAGGGAACACCGGGGAGCTGTTTTTT; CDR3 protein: CASSLRQGGNTGELFF
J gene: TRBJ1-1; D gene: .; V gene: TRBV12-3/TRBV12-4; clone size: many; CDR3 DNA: TGTGCCAGCACCCAAACGGGGGGAGCAAACACTGAAGCTTTCTTT; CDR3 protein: CASTQTGGANTEAFF
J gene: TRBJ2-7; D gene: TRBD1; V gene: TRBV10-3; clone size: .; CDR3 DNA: TGTGCCATCAGAACCGGGACAGGGTCCGATGAGCAGTACTTC; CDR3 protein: CAIRTGTGSDEQYF
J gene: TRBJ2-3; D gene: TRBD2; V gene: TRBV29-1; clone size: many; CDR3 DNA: TGCAGCGTTACAGCGGGGGTAGATACGCAGTATTTT; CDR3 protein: CSVTAGVDTQYF
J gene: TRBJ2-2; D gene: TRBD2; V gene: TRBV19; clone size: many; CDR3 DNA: TGTGCCAGTGGTGCGGGGGCCGGGGAGCTGTTTTTT; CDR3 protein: CASGAGAGELFF
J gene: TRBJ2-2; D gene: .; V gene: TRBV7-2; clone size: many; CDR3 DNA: TGTGCCAGCAGCTTAGCGATCGGTAGTACCGGGGAGCTGTTTTTT; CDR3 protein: CASSLAIGSTGELFF
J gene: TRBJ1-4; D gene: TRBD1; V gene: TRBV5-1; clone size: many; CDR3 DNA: TGCGCCAGCAGCTCGGGACAGGGTGAAAAACTGTTTTTT; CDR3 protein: CASSSGQGEKLFF
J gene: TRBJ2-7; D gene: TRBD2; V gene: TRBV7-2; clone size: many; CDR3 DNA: TGTGCCAGCAGCTTATGGAGGGCTAGCGGTTTATCCGAGCAGTACTTC; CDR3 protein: CASSLWRASGLSEQYF
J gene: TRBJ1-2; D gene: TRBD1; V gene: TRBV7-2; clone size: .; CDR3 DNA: TGTGCCAGCAGCTTATTGGACAGGAACTATGGCTACACCTTC; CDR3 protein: CASSLLDRNYGYTF
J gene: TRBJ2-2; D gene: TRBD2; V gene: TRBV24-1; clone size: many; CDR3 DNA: TGTGCCACCAGTGATGGGGGACTAGCGGGAAGCCCTAACACCGGGGAGCTGTTTTTT; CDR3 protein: CATSDGGLAGSPNTGELFF
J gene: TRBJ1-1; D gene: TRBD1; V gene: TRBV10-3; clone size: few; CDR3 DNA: TGTGCCAGCAGTTACTCGGGACAGCCGCCGGATCGAACTGAAGCTTTCTTT; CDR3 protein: CASSYSGQPPDRTEAFF
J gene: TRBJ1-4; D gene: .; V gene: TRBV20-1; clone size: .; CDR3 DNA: TGCAGTGCGTCCATGTGGGGGCCAGGTGAAAAACTGTTTTTT; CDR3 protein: CSASMWGPGEKLFF
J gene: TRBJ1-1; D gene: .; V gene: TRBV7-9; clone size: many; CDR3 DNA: TGTGCCAGCAGCCTCCCGGGACGGCCCGGCACTGAAGCTTTCTTT; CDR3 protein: CASSLPGRPGTEAFF
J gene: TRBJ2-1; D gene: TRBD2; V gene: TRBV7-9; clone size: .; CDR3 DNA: TGTGCCAGCAGATCTAGGACTAGCGTAGACGAGCAGTTCTTC; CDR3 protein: CASRSRTSVDEQFF
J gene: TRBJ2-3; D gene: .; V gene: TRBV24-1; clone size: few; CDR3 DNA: TGTGCCACCAGTGATTTCCCCCCCGGGACTAGCACAGATACGCAGTATTTT; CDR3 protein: CATSDFPPGTSTDTQYF
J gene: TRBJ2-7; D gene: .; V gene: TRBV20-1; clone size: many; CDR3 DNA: TGCAGTGCTAGAGATGACGGGCACTCCTACGAGCAGTACTTC; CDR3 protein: CSARDDGHSYEQYF
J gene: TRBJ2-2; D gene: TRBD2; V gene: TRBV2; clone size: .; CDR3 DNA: TGTGCCAGCACCCTGGAGGGGAGACTAGCGGGAGAAACCGGGGAGCTGTTTTTT; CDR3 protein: CASTLEGRLAGETGELFF
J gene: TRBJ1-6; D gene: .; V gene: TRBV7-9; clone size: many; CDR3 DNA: TGTGCCAGCAGCTTAAGTGGACCCGCCAATTCACCCCTCCACTTT; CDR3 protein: CASSLSGPANSPLHF
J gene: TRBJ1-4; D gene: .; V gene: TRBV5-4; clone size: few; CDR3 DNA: TGTGCCAGCAGCCAAGATCCAGAGGGGAGTAGGGAAAAACTGTTTTTT; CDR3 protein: CASSQDPEGSREKLFF
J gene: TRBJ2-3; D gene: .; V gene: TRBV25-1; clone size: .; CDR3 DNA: TGTGCCAGCACATCCCCCGGGGGACTGCAGTATTTT; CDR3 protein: CASTSPGGLQYF
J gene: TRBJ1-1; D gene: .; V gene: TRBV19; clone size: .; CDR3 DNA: TGTGCCAGTAGTAAGCAGGGGAACACTGAAGCTTTCTTT; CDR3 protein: CASSKQGNTEAFF
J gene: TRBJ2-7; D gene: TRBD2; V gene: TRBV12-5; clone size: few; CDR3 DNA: TGTGCTAGTGGTTTGGTTCCTAGCGGGAACGAGCAGTACTTC; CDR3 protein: CASGLVPSGNEQYF
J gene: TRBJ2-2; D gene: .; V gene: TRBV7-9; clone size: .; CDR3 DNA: TGTGCCAGCAGCTACACTGAGGCGACAAAAGCCGGGGAGCTGTTTTTT; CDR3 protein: CASSYTEATKAGELFF
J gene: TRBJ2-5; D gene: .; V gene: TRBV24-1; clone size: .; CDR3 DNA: TGTGCCACCAGTGACAGGGGTCGTACAGAGACCCAGTACTTC; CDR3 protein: CATSDRGRTETQYF
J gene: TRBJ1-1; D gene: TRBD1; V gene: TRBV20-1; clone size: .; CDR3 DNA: TGCAGTGCTAGAGGTTGGGACAGGGACAGCTGGGGCACTGAAGCTTTCTTT; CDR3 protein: CSARGWDRDSWGTEAFF
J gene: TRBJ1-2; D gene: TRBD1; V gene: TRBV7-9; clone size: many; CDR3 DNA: TGTGCCAGCAGCCGAGGACAGGGGGACGTGGATGGCTACACCTTC; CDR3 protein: CASSRGQGDVDGYTF
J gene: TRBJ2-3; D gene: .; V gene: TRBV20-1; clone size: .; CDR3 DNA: TGCAGTGCTAAACGCGCCTCAGATACGCAGTATTTT; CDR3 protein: CSAKRASDTQYF
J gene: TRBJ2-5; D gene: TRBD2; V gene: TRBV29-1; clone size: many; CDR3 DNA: TGCAGCGTTGAAAGAGGTTTGGGAGGGATCGGAGAGACCCAGTACTTC; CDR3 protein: CSVERGLGGIGETQYF
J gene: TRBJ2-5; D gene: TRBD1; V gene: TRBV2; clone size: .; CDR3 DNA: TGTGCCAGCTTCCCGACAGGGGGCGGCGAGACCCAGTACTTC; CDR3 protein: CASFPTGGGETQYF
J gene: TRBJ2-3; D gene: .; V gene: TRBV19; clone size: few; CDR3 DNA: TGTGCCAGTAGTATAGGGAGGGAAGCAGATACGCAGTATTTT; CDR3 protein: CASSIGREADTQYF
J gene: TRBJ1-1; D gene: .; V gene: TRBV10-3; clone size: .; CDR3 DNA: TGTGCCATCAGTGGGGTTGGGAGAGTGAACACTGAAGCTTTCTTT; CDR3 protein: CAISGVGRVNTEAFF
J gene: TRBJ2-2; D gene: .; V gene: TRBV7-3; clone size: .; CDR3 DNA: TGTGCCAGCAGCTTGCAGGGGATGGGCACCGGGGAGCTGTTTTTT; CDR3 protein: CASSLQGMGTGELFF
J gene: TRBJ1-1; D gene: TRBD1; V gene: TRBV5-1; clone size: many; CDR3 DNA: TGCGCCAGCAGCTGGGGGGAGGACAGGGGAGGCACTGAAGCTTTCTTT; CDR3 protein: CASSWGEDRGGTEAFF
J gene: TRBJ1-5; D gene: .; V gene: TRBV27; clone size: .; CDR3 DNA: TGTGCCAGCAGTTTATCCGGGGGTTTCAGCGATCAGCCCCAGCATTTT; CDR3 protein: CASSLSGGFSDQPQHF
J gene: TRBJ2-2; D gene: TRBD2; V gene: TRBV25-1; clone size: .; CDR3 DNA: TGTGCCAGCAGTGACGCTCAGCGGGGATGGACCGGGGAGCTGTTTTTT; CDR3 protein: CASSDAQRGWTGELFF
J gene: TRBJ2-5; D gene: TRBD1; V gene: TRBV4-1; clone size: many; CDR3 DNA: TGCGCCAGCAGCCAAGAAGGGACAGGTATCGGGGGCCAGTACTTC; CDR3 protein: CASSQEGTGIGGQYF
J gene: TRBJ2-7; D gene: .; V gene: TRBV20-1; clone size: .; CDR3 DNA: TGCAGTGCTAATACCGGGAGTTACGAGCAGTACTTC; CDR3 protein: CSANTGSYEQYF
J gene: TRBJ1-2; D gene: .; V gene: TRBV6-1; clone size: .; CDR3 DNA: TGTGCCAGCAGTGAAGCTGGACGAACTAACTATGGCTACACCTTC; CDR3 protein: CASSEAGRTNYGYTF
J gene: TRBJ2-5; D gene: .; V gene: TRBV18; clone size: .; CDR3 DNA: TGTGCCAGCTCACCACCGAAGGGGCGTCACCAAGAGACCCAGTACTTC; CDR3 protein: CASSPPKGRHQETQYF
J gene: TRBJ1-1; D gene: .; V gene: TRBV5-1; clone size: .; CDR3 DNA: TGCGCCAGCAGCCTTCAAGAACAGGGAGAAGCTTTCTTT; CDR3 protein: CASSLQEQGEAFF
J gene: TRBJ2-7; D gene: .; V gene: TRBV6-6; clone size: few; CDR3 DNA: TGTGCCAGCAGTTACGATCCTACAGGGGACTTCTCCTACGAGCAGTACTTC; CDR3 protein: CASSYDPTGDFSYEQYF
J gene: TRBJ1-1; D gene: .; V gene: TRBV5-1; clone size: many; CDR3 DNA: TGCGCCAGCAGCTTGATGTGGGGAGGGGAGGGTACTGAAGCTTTCTTT; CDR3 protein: CASSLMWGGEGTEAFF
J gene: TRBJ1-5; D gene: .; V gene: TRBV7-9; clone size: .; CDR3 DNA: TGTGCCAGCAGAGACGGAGCAGGGAACAGCAATCAGCCCCAGCATTTT; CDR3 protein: CASRDGAGNSNQPQHF
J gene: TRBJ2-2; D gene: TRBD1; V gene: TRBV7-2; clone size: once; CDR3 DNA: TGTGCCAGCACCTTAGTGATGGTGGGGACAGGAAACGGGGAGCTGTTTTTT; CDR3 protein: CASTLVMVGTGNGELFF
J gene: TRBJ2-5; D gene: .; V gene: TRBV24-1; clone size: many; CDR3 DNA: TGTGCCACCAGTGATTTACCGGACGCGGCGACCCAGTACTTC; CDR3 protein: CATSDLPDAATQYF
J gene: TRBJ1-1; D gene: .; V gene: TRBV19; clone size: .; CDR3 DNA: TGTGCCAGTACCATGTCAGGGATGAACACTGAAGCTTTCTTT; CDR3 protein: CASTMSGMNTEAFF
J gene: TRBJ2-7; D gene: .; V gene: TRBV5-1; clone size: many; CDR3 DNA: TGCGCCAGCAGCTTGTCCCGGACGGAGGCCTACGAGCAGTACTTC; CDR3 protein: CASSLSRTEAYEQYF
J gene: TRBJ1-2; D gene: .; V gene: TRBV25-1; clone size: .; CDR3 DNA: TGTGCCAGCAGTGAATGGGGGCCCAAGGCCTACACCTTC; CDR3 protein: CASSEWGPKAYTF
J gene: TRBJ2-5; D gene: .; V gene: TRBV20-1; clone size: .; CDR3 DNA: TGCAGTGCTAGAGATCAGGGGGCGGGGGGTTTGGGAGAGACCCAGTACTTC; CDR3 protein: CSARDQGAGGLGETQYF
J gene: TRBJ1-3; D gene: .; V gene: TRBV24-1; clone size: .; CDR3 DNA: TGTGCCACCAGTCAAGGGACTACTGGAAACACCATATATTTT; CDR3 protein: CATSQGTTGNTIYF
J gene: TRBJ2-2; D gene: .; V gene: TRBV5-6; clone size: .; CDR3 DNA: TGTGCCAGCAGCGAAACAAGTTGGTCCGACACCGGGGAGCTGTTTTTT; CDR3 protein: CASSETSWSDTGELFF
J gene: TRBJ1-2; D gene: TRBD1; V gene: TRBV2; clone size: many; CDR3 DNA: TGTGCCAGCAGAGCAGGGGGGGACTATGGCTACACCTTC; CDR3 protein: CASRAGGDYGYTF
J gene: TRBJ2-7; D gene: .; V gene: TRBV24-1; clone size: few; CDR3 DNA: TGTGCCACCAGTGATACAGGGTTAAGGAACGAGCAGTACTTC; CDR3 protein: CATSDTGLRNEQYF
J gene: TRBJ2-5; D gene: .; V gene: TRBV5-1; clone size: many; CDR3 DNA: TGCGCCAGCAGCTTGGGGCAGCAGTACCAAGAGACCCAGTACTTC; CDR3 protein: CASSLGQQYQETQYF
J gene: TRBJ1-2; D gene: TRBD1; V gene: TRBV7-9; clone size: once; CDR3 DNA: TGTGCCAGCAGCTCCCAACCCCAGGGGGGGCTCCCATTCTTC; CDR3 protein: CASSSQPQGGLPFF